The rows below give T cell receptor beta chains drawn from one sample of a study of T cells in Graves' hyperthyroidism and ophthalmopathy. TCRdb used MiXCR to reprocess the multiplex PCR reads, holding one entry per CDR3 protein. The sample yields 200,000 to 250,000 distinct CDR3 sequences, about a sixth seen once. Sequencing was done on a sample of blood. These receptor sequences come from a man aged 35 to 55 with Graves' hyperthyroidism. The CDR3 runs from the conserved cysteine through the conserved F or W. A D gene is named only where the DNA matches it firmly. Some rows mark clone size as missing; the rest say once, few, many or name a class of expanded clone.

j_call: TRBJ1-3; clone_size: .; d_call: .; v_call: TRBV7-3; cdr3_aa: CASSLGPTSGNTIYF; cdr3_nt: TGTGCCAGCAGCTTAGGACCGACCTCTGGAAACACCATATATTTT
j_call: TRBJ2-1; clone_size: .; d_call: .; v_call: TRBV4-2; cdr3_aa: CASSQDGGWQGSYNEQFF; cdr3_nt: TGTGCCAGCAGCCAAGATGGGGGTTGGCAGGGCTCCTACAATGAGCAGTTCTTC
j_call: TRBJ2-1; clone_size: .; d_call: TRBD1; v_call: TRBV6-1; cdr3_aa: CASSETGTGNNEQFF; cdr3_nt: TGTGCCAGCAGTGAGACCGGGACAGGGAATAATGAGCAGTTCTTC
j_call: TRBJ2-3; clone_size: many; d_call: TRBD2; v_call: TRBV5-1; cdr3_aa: CASSLRGGLSTDTQYF; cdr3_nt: TGCGCCAGCAGCTTGCGCGGGGGGCTAAGCACAGATACGCAGTATTTT
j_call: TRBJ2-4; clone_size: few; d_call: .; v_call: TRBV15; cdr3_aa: CATSRAGGIAKNIQYF; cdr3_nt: TGTGCCACCAGCAGAGCGGGCGGGATAGCCAAAAACATTCAGTACTTC
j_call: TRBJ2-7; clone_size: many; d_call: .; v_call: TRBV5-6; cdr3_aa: CASSLGGGSAYEQYF; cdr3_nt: TGTGCCAGCAGCTTGGGTGGGGGTAGCGCCTACGAGCAGTACTTC
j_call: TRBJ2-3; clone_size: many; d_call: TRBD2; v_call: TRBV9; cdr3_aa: CASTIAGGPTDTQYF; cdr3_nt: TGTGCCAGCACAATAGCGGGGGGGCCGACAGATACGCAGTATTTT
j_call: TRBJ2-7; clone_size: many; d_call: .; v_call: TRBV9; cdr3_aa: CASSVGVPYEQYF; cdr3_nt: TGTGCCAGCAGCGTAGGGGTCCCCTACGAGCAGTACTTC
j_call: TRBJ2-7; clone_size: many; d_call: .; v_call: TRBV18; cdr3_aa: CASSPPGADYEQYF; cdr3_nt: TGTGCCAGCTCACCACCCGGGGCGGATTACGAGCAGTACTTC
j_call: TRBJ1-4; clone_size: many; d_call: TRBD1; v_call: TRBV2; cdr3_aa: CAITGTEHATNEKLFF; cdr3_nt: TGTGCCATTACCGGGACAGAACATGCAACTAATGAAAAACTGTTTTTT
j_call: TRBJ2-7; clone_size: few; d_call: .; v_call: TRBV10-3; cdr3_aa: CAISESGPGSGEQYF; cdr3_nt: TGTGCCATCAGTGAGTCGGGCCCGGGTTCGGGCGAGCAGTACTTC
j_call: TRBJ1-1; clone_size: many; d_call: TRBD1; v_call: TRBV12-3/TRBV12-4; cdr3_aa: CASSFGGGAEAFF; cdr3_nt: TGTGCCAGCAGTTTTGGAGGGGGCGCTGAAGCTTTCTTT
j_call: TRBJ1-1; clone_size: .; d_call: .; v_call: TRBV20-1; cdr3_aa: CSARDDPNTEAFF; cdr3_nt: TGCAGTGCTAGAGATGACCCGAACACTGAAGCTTTCTTT
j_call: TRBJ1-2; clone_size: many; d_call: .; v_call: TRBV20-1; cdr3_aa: CSARDTDGAFGYTF; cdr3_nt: TGCAGTGCTAGAGATACCGACGGGGCTTTTGGCTACACCTTC
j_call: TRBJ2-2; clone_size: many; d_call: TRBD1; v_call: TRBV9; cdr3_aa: CASSLRTGGDTGELFF; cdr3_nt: TGTGCCAGCAGCCTCAGGACAGGGGGAGACACCGGGGAGCTGTTTTTT
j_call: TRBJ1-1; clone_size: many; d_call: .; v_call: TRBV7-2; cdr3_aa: CASSLILGPEAFF; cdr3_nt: TGTGCCAGCAGCTTAATTTTGGGCCCTGAAGCTTTCTTT
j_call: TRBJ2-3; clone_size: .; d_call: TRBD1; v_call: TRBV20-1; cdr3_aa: CSAREARGTDTQYF; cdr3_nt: TGCAGTGCTAGAGAAGCAAGGGGGACAGATACACAGTATTTT
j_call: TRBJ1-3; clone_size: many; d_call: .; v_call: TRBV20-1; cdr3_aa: CSARDMASSGNTIYF; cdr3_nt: TGCAGTGCTAGAGATATGGCCAGCTCTGGAAACACCATATATTTT
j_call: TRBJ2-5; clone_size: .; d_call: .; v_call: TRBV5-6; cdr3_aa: CASSPLTLTNGGQETQYF; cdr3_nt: TGTGCCAGCAGCCCACTAACTCTGACAAACGGGGGCCAAGAGACCCAGTACTTC
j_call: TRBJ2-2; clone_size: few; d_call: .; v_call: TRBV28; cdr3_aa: CASSYLAPNTGELFF; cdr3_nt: TGTGCCAGCAGTTATTTGGCCCCGAACACCGGGGAGCTGTTTTTT
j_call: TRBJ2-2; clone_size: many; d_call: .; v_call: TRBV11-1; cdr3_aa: CASSPETVSGELFF; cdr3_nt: TGTGCCAGCAGCCCCGAGACAGTTTCCGGGGAGCTGTTTTTT
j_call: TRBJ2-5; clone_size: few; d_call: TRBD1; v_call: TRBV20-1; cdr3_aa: CSPQGQVHETQYF; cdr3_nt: TGCAGTCCTCAGGGACAGGTTCACGAGACCCAGTACTTC
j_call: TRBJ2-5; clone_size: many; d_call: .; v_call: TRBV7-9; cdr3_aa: CASSSSGYQETQYF; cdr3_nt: TGTGCCAGCAGCTCCAGTGGGTACCAAGAGACCCAGTACTTC
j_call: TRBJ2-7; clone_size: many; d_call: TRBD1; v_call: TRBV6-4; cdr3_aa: CASSDHTGGSSYEQYF; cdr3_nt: TGTGCCAGCAGTGACCATACAGGGGGGAGCTCCTACGAGCAGTACTTC
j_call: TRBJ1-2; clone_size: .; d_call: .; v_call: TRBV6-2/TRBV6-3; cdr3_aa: CASSRDRNTGGYTF; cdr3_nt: TGTGCCAGCAGTCGCGACCGCAACACGGGGGGCTACACCTTC
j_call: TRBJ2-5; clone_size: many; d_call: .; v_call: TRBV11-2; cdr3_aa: CASSLQRIETQYF; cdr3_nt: TGTGCCAGCAGCTTACAGCGGATTGAGACCCAGTACTTC
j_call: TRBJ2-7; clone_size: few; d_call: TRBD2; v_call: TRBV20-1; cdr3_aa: CSARGLLAGVRYF; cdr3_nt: TGCAGTGCTAGAGGTCTCCTAGCGGGCGTGCGGTACTTC
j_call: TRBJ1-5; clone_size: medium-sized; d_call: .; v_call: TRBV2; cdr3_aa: CASTERPGYSGAQHF; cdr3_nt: TGTGCCAGCACTGAGAGGCCGGGGTACTCTGGTGCTCAGCATTTT
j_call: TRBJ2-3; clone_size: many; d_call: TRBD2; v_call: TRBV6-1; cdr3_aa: CASRTSGLSTDTQYF; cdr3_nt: TGTGCCAGCAGGACTAGCGGTTTGAGCACAGATACGCAGTATTTT
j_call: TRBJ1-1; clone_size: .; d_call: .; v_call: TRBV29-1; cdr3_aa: CSVAENTEAFF; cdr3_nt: TGCAGCGTTGCGGAGAACACTGAAGCTTTCTTT
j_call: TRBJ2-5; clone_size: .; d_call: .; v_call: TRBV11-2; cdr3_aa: CASSLSPTREETQYF; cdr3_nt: TGTGCCAGCAGCCTGAGCCCCACGAGGGAAGAGACCCAGTACTTC
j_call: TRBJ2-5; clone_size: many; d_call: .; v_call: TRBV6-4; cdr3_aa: CASSLRTGETQYF; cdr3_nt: TGTGCCAGCAGTCTCAGAACCGGAGAGACCCAGTACTTC
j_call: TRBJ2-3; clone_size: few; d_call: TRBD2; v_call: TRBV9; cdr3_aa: CASSIPAGTPYF; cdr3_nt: TGTGCCAGCAGCATCCCAGCGGGGACGCCGTATTTT
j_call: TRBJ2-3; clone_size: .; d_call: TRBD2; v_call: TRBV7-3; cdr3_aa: CAVYPGLAGGQDTQYF; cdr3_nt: TGTGCCGTCTATCCGGGACTAGCGGGGGGGCAAGATACGCAGTATTTT
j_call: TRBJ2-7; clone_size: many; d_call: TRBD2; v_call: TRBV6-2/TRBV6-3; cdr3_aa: CASWTREGGYSYEQYF; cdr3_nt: TGTGCCAGCTGGACCAGGGAGGGTGGGTACTCCTACGAGCAGTACTTC
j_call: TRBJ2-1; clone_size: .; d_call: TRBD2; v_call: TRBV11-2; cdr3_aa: CASSLRTSGINEQFF; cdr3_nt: TGTGCCAGCAGCCTCAGGACTAGCGGGATAAATGAGCAGTTCTTC
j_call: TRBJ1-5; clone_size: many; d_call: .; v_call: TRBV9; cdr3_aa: CASSVLGASNQPQHF; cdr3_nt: TGTGCCAGCAGCGTTCTGGGGGCGAGCAATCAGCCCCAGCATTTT
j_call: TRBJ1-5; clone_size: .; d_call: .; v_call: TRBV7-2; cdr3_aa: CASSSGAPVPQHF; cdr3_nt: TGTGCCAGCAGCTCCGGGGCCCCAGTGCCCCAGCATTTT
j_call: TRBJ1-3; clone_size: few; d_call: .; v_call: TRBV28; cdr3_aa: CASRHSRSSSGNTIYF; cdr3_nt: TGTGCCAGCAGACACTCCAGATCGAGCTCTGGAAACACCATATATTTT
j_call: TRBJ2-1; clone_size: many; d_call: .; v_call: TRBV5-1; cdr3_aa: CASSLRGERYNEQFF; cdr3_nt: TGCGCCAGCAGCTTGAGGGGGGAGCGATACAATGAGCAGTTCTTC
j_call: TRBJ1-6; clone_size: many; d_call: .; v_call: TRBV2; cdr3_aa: CASSAGLSYNSPLHF; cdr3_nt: TGTGCCAGCAGTGCAGGGCTATCCTATAATTCACCCCTCCACTTT
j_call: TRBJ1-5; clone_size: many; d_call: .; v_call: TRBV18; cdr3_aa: CASSPQRGISNQPQHF; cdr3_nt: TGTGCCAGCTCACCTCAGCGAGGGATTAGCAATCAGCCCCAGCATTTT
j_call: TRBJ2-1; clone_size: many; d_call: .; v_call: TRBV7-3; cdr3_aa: CASSLQPSSYNEQFF; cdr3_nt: TGTGCCAGCAGCTTACAACCGAGCTCCTACAATGAGCAGTTCTTC
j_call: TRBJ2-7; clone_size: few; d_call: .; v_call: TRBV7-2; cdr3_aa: CASSSRDTAYEQYF; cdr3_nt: TGTGCCAGCAGCTCCCGGGACACTGCCTACGAGCAGTACTTC
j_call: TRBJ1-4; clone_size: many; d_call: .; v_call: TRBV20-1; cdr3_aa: CSARANRMNEKLFF; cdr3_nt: TGCAGTGCTAGAGCAAACAGGATGAATGAAAAACTGTTTTTT
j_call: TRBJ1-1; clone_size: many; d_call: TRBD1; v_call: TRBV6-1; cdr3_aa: CASSYPSGGSTEAFF; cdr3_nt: TGTGCCAGCAGTTACCCCTCAGGGGGGAGCACTGAAGCTTTCTTT